This TCR beta chain is from a study of blood T cells in healthy people across ages. Using a J-beta primer mix together with a sample-barcoded 5' primer, a second PCR was run for roughly 7 to 11 cycles. From each sample, at least 2.5 million paired-end reads containing CDR3 were obtained. TCRdb re-called the 5' RACE reads with MiXCR, one entry per CDR3 protein. The sample has approximately 830,000 distinct CDR3 sequences, around 62% seen once; the top ten hold roughly a quarter. Trimming left V 1 base short and J 7 bases short, with 16 bases between. CDR3 length equals 15 residues. The germline CDR1 and CDR2 sequences are LGHDT and YNNKEL (reference sequence).

This clonotype was sampled from a man aged 30-40 years in good health. The J gene is TRBJ1-2, the V gene TRBV3-1; D gene unclear. Specimen: blood. The CDR3 is CASSQVRETIAGYTF. The CDR3 bases are TGTGCCAGCAGCCAAGTACGAGAGACGATCGCTGGCTACACCTTC. Complete variable domain (other parts from reference TRBV3-1 and TRBJ1-2): DTAVSQTPKYLVTQMGNDKSIKCEQNLGHDTMYWYKQDSKKFLKIMFSYNNKELIINETVPNRFSPKSPDKAHLNLHINSLELGDSAVYFCASSQVRETIAGYTFGSGTRLTVV.